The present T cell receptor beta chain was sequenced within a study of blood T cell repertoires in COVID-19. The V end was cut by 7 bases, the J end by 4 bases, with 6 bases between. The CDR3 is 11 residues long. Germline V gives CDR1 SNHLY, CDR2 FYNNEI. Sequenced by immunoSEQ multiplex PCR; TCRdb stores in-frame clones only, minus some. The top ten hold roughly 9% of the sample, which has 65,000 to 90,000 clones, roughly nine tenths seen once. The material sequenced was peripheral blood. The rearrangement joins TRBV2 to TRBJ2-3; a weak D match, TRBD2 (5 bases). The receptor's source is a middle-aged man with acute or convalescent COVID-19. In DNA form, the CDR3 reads TGTGCCAGCATGAGGGCAGATACGCAGTATTTT. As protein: CASMRADTQYF.